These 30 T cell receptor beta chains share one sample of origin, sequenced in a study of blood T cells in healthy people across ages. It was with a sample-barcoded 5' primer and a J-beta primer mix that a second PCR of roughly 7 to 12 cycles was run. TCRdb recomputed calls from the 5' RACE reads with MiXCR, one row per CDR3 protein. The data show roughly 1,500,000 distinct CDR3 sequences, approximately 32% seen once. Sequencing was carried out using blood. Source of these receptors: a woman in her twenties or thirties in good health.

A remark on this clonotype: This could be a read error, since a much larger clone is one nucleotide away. The DNA of the CDR3 is TGTGCCTGCAGCTTAGGGCTGGTTGACGAGCAGTACTTC. Protein product: CACSLGLVDEQYF. This sequence joins TRBV7-9 and TRBJ2-7; no reliable D call. The CDR3 loop spans 13 amino acids. Germline lookup yields CDR1 SEHNR and CDR2 FQNEAQ (reference sequence).

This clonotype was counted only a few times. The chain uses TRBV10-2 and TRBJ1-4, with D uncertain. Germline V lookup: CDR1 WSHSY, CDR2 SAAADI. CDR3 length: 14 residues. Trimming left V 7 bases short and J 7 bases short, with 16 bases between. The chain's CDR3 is CASTPRAVSEKLFF. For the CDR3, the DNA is TGCGCCAGCACCCCGAGGGCCGTATCTGAAAAACTGTTTTTT.

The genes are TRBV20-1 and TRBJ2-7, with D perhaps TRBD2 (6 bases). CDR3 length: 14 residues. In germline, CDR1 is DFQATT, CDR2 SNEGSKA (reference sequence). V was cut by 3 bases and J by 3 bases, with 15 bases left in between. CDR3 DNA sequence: TGCAGTGCTAGGGCCCGGGGGAAGGACTACGAGCAGTACTTC. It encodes CSARARGKDYEQYF.

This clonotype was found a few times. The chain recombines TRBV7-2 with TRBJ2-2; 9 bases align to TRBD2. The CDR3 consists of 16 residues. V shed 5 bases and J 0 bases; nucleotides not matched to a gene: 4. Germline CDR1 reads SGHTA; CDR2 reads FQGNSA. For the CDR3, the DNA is TGTGCCAGCAGCGGCCTAGCGGGACCGAACACCGGGGAGCTGTTTTTT. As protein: CASSGLAGPNTGELFF.

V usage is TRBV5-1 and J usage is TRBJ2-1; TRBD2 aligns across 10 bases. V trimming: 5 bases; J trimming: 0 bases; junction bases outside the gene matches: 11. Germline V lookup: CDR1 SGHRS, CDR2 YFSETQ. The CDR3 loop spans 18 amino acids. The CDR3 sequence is CASRYPSGGASSYNEQFF. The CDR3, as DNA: TGCGCCAGCAGATATCCTAGCGGGGGTGCAAGCTCCTACAATGAGCAGTTCTTC.

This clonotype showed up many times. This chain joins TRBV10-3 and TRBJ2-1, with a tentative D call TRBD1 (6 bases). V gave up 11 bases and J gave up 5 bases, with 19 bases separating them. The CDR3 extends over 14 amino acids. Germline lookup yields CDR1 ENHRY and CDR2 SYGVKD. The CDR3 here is CAASSPDSHNEQFF. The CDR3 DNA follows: TGTGCCGCCTCGAGCCCGGACAGTCACAATGAGCAGTTCTTC.

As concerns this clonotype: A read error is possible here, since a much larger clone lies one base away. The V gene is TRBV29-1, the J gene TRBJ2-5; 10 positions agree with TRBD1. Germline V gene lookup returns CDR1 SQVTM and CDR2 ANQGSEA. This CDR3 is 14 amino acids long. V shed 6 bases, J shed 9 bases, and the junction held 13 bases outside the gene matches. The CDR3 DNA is TGCAGCGTCGGGACAGGGGACGGGAGTAAGGCCCAGTACTTC. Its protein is CSVGTGDGSKAQYF.

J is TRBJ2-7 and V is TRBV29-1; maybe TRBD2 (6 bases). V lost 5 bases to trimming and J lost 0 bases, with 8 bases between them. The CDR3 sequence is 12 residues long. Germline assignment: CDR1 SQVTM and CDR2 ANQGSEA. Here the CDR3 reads CSVKAGSYEQYF. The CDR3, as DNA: TGCAGCGTTAAAGCGGGCTCCTACGAGCAGTACTTC.

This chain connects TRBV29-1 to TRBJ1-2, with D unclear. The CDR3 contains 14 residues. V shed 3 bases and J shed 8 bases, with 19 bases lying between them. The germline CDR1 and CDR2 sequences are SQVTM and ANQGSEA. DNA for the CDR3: TGCAGCGTTGAGGGCGTTAATTCCGCGGGAGGCTACACCTTC. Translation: CSVEGVNSAGGYTF.

This chain's CDR3 is CASSQNVGGGEQYF. The DNA for the CDR3 is TGTGCCAGCAGCCAAAATGTGGGAGGGGGGGAGCAGTACTTC. The chain combines TRBV14 with TRBJ2-7; D might be TRBD2 (7 bases). In germline, CDR1 is SGHDN, CDR2 FVKESK. The CDR3 is made up of 14 amino acids. Trimming pared 2 bases from V and 7 bases from J, leaving 15 bases between.

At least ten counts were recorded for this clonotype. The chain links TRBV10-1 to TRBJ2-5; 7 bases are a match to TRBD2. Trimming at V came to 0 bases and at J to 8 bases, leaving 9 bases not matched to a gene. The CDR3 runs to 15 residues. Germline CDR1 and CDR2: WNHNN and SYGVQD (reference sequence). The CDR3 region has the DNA TGCGCCAGCAGTGAGTCGACTAGCTCGGGAACTACCCAGTACTTC. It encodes CASSESTSSGTTQYF.

CDR3 in amino acids: CSARELAGVRNTQYF. As DNA, the CDR3 is TGCAGTGCTAGAGAATTAGCGGGGGTGCGGAATACGCAGTATTTT. The rearrangement uses TRBV20-1 and TRBJ2-3; TRBD2 agrees at 9 bases. CDR3 size: 15 residues. Losses at the gene ends were 0 bases for V and 7 bases for J; bases not matched to a gene: 8. The V gene's germline CDR1 is DFQATT and CDR2 SNEGSKA (reference sequence).

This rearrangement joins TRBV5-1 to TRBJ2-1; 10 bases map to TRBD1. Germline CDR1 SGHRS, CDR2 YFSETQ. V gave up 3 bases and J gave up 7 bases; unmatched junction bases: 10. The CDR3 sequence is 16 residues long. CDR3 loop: CASSSPGTGVANEQFF. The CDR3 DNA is TGCGCCAGCAGCTCCCCCGGGACAGGGGTAGCGAATGAGCAGTTCTTC.

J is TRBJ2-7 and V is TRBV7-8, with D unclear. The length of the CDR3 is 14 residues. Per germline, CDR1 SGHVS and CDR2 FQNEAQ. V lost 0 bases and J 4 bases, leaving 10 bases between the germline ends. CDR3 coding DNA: TGTGCCAGCAGCTTAGCACCCGACGGGTACGAGCAGTACTTC. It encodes CASSLAPDGYEQYF. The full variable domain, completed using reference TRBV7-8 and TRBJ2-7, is GAGVSQSPRYKVAKRGQDVALRCDPISGHVSLFWYQQALGQGPEFLTYFQNEAQLDKSGLPSDRFFAERPEGSVSTLKIQRTQQEDSAVYLCASSLAPDGYEQYFGPGTRLTVT.

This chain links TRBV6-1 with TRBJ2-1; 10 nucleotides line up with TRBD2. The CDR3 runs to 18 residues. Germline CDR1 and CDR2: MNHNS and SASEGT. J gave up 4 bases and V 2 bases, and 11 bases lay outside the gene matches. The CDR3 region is CASSERAAGGPFYNEQFF. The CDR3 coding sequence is TGTGCCAGCAGTGAAAGGGCAGCGGGGGGGCCTTTTTACAATGAGCAGTTCTTC.

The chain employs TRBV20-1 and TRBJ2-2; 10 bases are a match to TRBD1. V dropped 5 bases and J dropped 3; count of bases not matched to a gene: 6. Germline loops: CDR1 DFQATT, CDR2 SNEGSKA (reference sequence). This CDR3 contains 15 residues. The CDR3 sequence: CSARAGTGDTGELFF. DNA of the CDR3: TGCAGTGCTCGGGCCGGGACAGGGGACACCGGGGAGCTGTTTTTT.

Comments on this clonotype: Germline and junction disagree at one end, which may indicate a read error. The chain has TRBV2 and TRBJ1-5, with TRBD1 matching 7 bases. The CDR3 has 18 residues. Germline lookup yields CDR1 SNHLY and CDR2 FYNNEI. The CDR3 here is CASSELRGRGLSNQPQHF. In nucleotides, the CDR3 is TGCGCCAGCAGTGAATTGAGGGGCAGGGGGTTAAGCAATCAGCCCCAGCATTTT.

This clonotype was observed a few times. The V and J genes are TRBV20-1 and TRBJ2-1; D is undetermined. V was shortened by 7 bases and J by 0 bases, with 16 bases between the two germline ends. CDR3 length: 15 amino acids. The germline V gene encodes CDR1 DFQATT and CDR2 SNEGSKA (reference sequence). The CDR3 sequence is CSGAGSPSSYNEQFF. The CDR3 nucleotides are TGCAGTGGTGCCGGTTCTCCAAGCTCCTACAATGAGCAGTTCTTC.

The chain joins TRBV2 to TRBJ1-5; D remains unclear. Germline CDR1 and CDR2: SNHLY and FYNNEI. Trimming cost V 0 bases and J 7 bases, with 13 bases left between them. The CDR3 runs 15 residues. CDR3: CASSEALRQDQPQHF. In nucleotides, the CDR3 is TGTGCCAGCAGTGAAGCGCTTCGTCAAGACCAGCCCCAGCATTTT.

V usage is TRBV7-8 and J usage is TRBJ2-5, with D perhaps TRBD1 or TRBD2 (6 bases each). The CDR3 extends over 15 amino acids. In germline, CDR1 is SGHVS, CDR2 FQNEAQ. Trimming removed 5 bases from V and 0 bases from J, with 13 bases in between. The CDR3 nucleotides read TGTGCCAGCAGCAACCTAGGGGGGAACCAAGAGACCCAGTACTTC. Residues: CASSNLGGNQETQYF.

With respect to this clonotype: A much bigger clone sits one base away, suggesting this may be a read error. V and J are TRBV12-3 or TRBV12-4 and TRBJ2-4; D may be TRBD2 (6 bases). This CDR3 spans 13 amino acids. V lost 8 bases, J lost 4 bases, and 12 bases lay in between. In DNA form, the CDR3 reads TGTGCCAGCGGTAGGGAGGTTAAAAACATTCAGTACTTC. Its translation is CASGREVKNIQYF.

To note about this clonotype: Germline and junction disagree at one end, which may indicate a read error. The CDR3 nucleotides are TGTGCCAGAAGCAACGACGGGGCGCCGCGCAGTATTTTT. Translating it yields CARSNDGAPRSIF. The chain combines TRBV7-3 with TRBJ2-3; tentatively, D is TRBD1 or TRBD2 (5 bases each). In germline, CDR1 is SGHTA, CDR2 FQGTGA. The CDR3 length is 13 residues.

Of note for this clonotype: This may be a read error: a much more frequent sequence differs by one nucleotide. CDR3 nucleotide sequence: TGTGCCAGCAGGGGACAGGGTTATCAGCCCCAGCATTTT. The encoded protein is CASRGQGYQPQHF. This rearrangement joins TRBV27 to TRBJ1-5, with 9 bases that match TRBD1. This CDR3 region has 13 residues. Germline assignment: CDR1 MNHEY and CDR2 SMNVEV (reference sequence). Unmatched junction bases numbered 2, after V lost 6 bases and J lost 5 bases.

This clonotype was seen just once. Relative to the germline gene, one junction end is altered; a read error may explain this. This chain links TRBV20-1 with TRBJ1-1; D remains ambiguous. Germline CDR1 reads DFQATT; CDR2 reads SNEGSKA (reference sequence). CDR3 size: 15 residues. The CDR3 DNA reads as TGCAGTGCTAAAACGGGTACGGCGATGAACACTCAAGCTTTCTTT. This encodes CSAKTGTAMNTQAFF.

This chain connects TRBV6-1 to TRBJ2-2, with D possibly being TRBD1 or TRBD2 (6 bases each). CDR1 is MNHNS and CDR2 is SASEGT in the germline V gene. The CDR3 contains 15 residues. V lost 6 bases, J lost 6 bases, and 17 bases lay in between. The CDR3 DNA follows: TGTGCCAGCAGCGCCCGGGGGCTGGCGTCCGGGGAGCTGTTTTTT. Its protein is CASSARGLASGELFF.

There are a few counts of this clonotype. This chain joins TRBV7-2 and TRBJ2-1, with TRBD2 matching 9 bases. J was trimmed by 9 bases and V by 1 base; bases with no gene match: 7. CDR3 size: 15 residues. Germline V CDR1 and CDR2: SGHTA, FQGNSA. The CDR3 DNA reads TGTGCCAGCAGCTTAGTCCGCGGGGGGGCCACTGAGCAGTTCTTC. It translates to CASSLVRGGATEQFF.

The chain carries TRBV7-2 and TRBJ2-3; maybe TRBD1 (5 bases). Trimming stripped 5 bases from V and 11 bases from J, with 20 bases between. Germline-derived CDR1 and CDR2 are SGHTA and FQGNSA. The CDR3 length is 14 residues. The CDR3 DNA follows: TGTGCCAGCAGCCCCCAGCGACAGCCCAATATGCAGTATTTT. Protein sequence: CASSPQRQPNMQYF.

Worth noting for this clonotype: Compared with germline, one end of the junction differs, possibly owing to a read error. The chain's CDR3 is CASGTWGRGPRNTNALTF. As DNA, the CDR3 is TGTGCCAGCGGAACGTGGGGGAGGGGCCCGAGAAACACCAACGCCCTGACTTTC. V gene TRBV5-6 combines with J gene TRBJ2-6; the match to TRBD2 covers 7 bases. The CDR3 sequence is 18 residues long. Per the germline V gene, CDR1 is SGHDT and CDR2 is YYEEEE.

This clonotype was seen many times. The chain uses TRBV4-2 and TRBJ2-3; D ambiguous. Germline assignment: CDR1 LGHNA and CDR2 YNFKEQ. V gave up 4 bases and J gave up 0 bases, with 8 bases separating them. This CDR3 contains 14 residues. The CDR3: CASSRRVSTDTQYF. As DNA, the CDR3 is TGTGCCAGCAGCCGAAGGGTGAGCACAGATACGCAGTATTTT.

In nucleotides, the CDR3 is TGTGCCAGCAGCTTATCGGGACGGGTTTCCTACGAGCAGTACTTC. Its translation: CASSLSGRVSYEQYF. The chain carries TRBV12-1 and TRBJ2-7; no DNA check was done on the table's D call, TRBD1. TRBV12-1 is assigned pseudogene status. This CDR3 has 15 amino acids.